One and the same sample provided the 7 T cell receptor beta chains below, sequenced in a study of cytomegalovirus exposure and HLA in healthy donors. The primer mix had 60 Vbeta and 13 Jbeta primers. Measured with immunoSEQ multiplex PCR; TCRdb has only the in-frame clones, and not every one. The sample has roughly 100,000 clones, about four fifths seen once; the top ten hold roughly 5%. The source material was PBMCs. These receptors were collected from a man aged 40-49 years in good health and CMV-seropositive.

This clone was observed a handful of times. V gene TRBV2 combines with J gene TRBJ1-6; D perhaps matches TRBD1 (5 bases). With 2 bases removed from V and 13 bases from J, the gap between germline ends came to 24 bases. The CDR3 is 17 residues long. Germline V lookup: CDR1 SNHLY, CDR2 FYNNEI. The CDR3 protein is CASSESPAGTGGGPLHF. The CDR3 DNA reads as TGTGCCAGCAGTGAATCTCCCGCCGGGACCGGTGGGGGGCCCCTCCACTTT.

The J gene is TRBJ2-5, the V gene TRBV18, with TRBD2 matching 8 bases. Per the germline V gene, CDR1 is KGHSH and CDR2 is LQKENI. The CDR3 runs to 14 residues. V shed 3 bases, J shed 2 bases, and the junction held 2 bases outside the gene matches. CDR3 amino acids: CASSPVAGQETQYF. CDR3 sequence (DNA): TGTGCCAGCTCACCGGTAGCGGGGCAAGAGACCCAGTACTTC.

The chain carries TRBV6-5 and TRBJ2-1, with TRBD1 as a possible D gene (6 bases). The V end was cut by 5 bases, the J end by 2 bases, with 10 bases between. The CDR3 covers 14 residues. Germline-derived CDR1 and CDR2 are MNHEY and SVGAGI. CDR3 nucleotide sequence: TGTGCCAGCAGTCGTGGACAGCCCTACAATGAGCAGTTCTTC. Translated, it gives CASSRGQPYNEQFF.

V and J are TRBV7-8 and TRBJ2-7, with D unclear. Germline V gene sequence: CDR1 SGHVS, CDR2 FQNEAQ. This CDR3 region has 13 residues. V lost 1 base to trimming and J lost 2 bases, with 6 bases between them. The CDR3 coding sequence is TGTGCCAGCAGCTTAGACAACGCCTACGAGCAGTACTTC. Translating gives CASSLDNAYEQYF.

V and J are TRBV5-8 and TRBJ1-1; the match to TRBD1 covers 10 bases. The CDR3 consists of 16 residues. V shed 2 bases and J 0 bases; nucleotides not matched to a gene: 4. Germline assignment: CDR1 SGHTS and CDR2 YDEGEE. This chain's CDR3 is CASSLPGQGMNTEAFF. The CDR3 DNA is TGTGCCAGCAGCTTACCGGGACAGGGGATGAACACTGAAGCTTTCTTT.

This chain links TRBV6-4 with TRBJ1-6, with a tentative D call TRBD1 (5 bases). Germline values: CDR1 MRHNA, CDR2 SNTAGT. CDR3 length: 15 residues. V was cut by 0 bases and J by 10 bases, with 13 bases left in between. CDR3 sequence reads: CASSDSGLGWSPLHF. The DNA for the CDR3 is TGTGCCAGCAGTGACTCGGGGCTCGGGTGGTCACCCCTCCACTTT.

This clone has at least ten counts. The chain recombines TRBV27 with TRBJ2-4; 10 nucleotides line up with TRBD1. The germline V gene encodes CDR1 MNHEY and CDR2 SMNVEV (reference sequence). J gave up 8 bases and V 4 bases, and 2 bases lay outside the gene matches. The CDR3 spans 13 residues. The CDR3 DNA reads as TGTGCCAGCAGTTGGACAGGGGGGGACATTCAGTACTTC. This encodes CASSWTGGDIQYF.